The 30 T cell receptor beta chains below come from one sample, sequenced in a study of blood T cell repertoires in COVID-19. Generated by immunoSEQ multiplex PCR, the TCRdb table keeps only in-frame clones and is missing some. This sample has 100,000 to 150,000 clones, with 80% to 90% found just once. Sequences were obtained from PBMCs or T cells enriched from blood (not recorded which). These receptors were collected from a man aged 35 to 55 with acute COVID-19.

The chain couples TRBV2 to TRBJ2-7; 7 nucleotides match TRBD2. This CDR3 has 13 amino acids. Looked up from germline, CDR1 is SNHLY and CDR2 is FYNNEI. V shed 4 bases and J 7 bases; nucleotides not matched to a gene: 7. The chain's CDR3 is CASSGLGLEEQYF. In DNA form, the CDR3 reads TGTGCCAGCAGTGGACTCGGACTAGAGGAGCAGTACTTC.

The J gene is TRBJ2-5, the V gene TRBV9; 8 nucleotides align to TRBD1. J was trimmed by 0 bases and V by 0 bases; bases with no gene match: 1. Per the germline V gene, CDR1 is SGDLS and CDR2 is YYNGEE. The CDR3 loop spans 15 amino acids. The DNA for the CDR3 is TGTGCCAGCAGCGTAGGGACAGGGTACCAAGAGACCCAGTACTTC. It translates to CASSVGTGYQETQYF.

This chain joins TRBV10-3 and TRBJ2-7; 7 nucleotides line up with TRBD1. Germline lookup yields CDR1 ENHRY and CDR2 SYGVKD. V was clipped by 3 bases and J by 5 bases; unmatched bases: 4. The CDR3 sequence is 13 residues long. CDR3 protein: CAISDTQGDEQYF. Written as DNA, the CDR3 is TGTGCCATCAGTGACACGCAGGGGGACGAGCAGTACTTC.

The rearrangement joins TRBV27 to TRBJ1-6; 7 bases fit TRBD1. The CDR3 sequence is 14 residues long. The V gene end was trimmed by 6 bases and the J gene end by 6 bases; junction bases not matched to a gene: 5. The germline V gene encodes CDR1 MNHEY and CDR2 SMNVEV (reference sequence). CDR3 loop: CASSTGTANSPLHF. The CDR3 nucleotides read TGTGCCAGCAGCACCGGGACAGCTAATTCACCCCTCCACTTT.

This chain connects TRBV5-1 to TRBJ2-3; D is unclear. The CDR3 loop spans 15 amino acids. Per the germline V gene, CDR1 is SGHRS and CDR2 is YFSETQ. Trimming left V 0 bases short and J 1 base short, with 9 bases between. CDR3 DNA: TGCGCCAGCAGCTTGGAGGCAGCGCGCACAGATACGCAGTATTTT. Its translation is CASSLEAARTDTQYF.

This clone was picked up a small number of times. CDR3 nucleotides: TGTGCCAGCAGCCTCGCTTACGGGGGGCGCGGATCACCCCTCCACTTT. Its translation: CASSLAYGGRGSPLHF. The rearrangement uses TRBV5-4 and TRBJ1-6; tentative D call: TRBD1 (6 bases). Germline V gene lookup returns CDR1 SGHNT and CDR2 YYREEE (reference sequence). The V end lost 4 bases, the J end lost 10 bases, and 21 bases lay between the germline ends. This CDR3 has 16 amino acids. Combining the CDR3 with reference TRBV5-4 and TRBJ1-6 gives the whole variable domain ETGVTQSPTHLIKTRGQQVTLRCSSQSGHNTVSWYQQALGQGPQFIFQYYREEENGRGNFPPRFSGLQFPNYSSELNVNALELDDSALYLCASSLAYGGRGSPLHFGNGTRLTVT.

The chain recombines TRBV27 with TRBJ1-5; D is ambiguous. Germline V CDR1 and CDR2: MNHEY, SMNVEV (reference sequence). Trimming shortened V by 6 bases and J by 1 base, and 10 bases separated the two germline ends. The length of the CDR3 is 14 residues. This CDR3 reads CASSPRHSNQPQHF. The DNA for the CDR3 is TGTGCCAGCAGCCCTAGGCACAGCAATCAGCCCCAGCATTTT.

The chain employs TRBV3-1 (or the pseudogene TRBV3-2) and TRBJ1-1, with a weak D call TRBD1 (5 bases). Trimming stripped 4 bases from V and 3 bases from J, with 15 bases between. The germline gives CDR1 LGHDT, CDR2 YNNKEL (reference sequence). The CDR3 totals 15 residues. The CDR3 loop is CASSPQRGLYTEAFF. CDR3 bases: TGTGCCAGCAGCCCCCAGAGGGGACTTTACACTGAAGCTTTCTTT.

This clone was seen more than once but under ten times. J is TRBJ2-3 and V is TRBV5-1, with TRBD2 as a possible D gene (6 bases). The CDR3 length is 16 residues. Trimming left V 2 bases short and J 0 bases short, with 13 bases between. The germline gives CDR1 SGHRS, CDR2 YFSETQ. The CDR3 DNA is TGCGCCAGCAGCTTTTTGGCGGGGACGAGCACAGATACGCAGTATTTT. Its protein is CASSFLAGTSTDTQYF.

The CDR3 loop reads CASSEVGGTGNSPLHF. The CDR3 bases are TGTGCCAGCAGTGAAGTTGGGGGGACAGGGAATTCACCCCTCCACTTT. The J gene is TRBJ1-6, the V gene TRBV6-1; TRBD1 matches 9 bases. Germline V gene data show CDR1 as MNHNS and CDR2 as SASEGT. Trimming took 1 base from V and 7 from J; bases not matched to a gene: 5. This CDR3 spans 16 amino acids.

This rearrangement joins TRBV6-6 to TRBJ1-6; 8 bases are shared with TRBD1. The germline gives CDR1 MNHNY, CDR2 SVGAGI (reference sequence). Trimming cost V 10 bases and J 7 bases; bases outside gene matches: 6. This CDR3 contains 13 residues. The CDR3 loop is CATRQGRNSPLHF. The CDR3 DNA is TGTGCCACTAGACAGGGGAGAAATTCACCCCTCCACTTT.

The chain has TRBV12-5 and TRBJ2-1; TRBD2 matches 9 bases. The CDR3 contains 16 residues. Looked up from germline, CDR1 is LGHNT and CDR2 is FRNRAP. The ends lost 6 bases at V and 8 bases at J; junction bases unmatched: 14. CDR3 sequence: CASGSSLAGDVDEQFF. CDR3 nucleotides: TGTGCTAGTGGCTCCTCTTTAGCGGGAGACGTCGATGAGCAGTTCTTC.

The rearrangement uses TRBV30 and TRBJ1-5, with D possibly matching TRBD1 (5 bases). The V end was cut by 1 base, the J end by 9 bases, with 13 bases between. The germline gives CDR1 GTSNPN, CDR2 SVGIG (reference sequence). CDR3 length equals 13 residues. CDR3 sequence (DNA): TGTGCCTGGAGTGACCGGGGGTTCAGGCCCCAGCATTTT. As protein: CAWSDRGFRPQHF.

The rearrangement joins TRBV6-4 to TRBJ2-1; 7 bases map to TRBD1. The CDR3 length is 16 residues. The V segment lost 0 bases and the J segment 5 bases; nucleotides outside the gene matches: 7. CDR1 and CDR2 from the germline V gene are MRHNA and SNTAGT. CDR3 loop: CASSDSSQGVDNEQFF. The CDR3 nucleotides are TGTGCCAGCAGTGACTCGAGCCAGGGGGTGGACAATGAGCAGTTCTTC.

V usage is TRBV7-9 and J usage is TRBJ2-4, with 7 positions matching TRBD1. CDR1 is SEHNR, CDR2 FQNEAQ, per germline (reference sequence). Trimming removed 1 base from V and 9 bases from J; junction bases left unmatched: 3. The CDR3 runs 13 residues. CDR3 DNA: TGTGCCAGCAGCTTAGAGACAGGGAGCATTCAGTACTTC. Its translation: CASSLETGSIQYF.

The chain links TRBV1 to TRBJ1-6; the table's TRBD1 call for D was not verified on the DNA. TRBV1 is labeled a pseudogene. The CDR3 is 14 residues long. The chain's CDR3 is CTSSQGQGGSPLHF. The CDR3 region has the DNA TGCACCAGCAGCCAAGGACAGGGGGGTTCACCCCTCCACTTT.

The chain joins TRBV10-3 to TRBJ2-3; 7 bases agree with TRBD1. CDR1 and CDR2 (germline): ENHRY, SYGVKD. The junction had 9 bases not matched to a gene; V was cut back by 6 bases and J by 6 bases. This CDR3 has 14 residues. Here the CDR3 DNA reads TGTGCCATCAGGATCCAGGGGGATTCGGATACGCAGTATTTT. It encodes CAIRIQGDSDTQYF.

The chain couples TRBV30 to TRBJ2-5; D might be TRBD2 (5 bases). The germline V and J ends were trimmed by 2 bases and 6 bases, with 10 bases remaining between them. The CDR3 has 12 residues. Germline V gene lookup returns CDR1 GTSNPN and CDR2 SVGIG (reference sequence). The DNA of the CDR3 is TGTGCCTGGAGTCCGGGGATGAAGACCCAGTACTTC. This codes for CAWSPGMKTQYF.

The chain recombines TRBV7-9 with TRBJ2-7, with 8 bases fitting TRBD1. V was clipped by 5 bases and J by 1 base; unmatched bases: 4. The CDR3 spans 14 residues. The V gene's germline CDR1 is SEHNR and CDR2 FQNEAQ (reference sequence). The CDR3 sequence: CASSNGQGSYEQYF. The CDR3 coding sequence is TGTGCCAGCAGCAACGGACAGGGATCCTACGAGCAGTACTTC.

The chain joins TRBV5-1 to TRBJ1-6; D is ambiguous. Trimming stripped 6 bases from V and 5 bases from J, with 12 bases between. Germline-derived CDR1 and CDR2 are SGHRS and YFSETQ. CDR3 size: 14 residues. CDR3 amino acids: CASKEGTDNSPLHF. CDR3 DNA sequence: TGCGCCAGCAAGGAGGGTACGGATAATTCACCCCTCCACTTT. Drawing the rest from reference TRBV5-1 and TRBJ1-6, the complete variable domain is KAGVTQTPRYLIKTRGQQVTLSCSPISGHRSVSWYQQTPGQGLQFLFEYFSETQRNKGNFPGRFSGRQFSNSRSEMNVSTLELGDSALYLCASKEGTDNSPLHFGNGTRLTVT.

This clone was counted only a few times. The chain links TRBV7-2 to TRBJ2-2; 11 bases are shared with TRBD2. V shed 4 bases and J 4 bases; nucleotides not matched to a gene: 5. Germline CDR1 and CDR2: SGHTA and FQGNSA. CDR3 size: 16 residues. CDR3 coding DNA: TGTGCCAGCAGCTCTTATAGCGGGAGGGGCACCGGGGAGCTGTTTTTT. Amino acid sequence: CASSSYSGRGTGELFF.

CDR3 DNA sequence: TGTGCCAGCAGTCTTGGACAGGTCATGAACACTGAAGCTTTCTTT. It specifies CASSLGQVMNTEAFF. This chain uses TRBV6-5 with TRBJ1-1; 7 positions agree with TRBD1. Germline V gene data show CDR1 as MNHEY and CDR2 as SVGAGI. The V gene end was trimmed by 5 bases and the J gene end by 0 bases; junction bases not matched to a gene: 6. The CDR3 sequence is 15 residues long.

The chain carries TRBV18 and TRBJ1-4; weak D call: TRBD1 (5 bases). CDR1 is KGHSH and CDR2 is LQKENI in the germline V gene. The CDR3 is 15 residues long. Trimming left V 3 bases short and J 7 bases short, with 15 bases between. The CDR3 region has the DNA TGTGCCAGCTCACCCATATCCGGGAGGGGTGAAAAACTGTTTTTT. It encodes CASSPISGRGEKLFF. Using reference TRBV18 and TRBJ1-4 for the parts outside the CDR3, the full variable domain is NAGVMQNPRHLVRRRGQEARLRCSPMKGHSHVYWYRQLPEEGLKFMVYLQKENIIDESGMPKERFSAEFPKEGPSILRIQQVVRGDSAAYFCASSPISGRGEKLFFGSGTQLSVL.

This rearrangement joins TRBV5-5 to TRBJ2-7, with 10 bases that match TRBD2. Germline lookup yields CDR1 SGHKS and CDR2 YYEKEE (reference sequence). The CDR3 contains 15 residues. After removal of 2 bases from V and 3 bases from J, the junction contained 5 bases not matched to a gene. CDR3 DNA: TGTGCCAGCAGCTTTGGGACTAGCGAAAACTACGAGCAGTACTTC. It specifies CASSFGTSENYEQYF.

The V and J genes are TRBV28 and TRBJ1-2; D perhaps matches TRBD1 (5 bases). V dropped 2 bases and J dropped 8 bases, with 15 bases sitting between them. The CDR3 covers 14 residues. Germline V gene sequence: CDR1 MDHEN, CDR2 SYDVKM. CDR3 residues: CASSLTSGGNGYTF. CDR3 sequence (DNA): TGTGCCAGCAGTTTAACTAGCGGGGGTAACGGCTACACCTTC.

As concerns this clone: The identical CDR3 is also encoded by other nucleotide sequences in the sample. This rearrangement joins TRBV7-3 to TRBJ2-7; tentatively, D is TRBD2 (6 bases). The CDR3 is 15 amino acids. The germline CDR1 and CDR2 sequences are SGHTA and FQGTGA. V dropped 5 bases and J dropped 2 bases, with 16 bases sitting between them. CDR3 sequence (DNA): TGTGCCAGCAGCCCTGCCGGGGGAGAAACCTACGAGCAGTACTTC. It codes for CASSPAGGETYEQYF.

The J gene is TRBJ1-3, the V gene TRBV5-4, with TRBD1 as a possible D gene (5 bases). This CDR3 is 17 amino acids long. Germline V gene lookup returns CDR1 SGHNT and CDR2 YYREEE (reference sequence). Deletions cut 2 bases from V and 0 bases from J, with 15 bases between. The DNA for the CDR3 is TGTGCCAGCAGCTTTATGACGCAGGGCGGCTCTGGAAACACCATATATTTT. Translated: CASSFMTQGGSGNTIYF.

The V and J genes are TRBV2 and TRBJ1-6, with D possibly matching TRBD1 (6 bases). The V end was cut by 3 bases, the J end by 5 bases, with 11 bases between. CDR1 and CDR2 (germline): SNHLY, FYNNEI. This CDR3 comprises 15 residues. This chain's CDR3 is CASSDSPGDNSPLHF. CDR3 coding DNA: TGTGCCAGCAGTGATTCCCCAGGGGATAATTCACCCCTCCACTTT.

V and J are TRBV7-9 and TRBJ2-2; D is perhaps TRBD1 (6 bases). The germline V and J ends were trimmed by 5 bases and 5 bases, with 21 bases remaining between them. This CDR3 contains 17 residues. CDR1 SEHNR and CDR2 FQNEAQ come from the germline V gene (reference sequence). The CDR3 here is CASSLAADSYSTGELFF. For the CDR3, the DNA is TGTGCCAGCAGCCTTGCGGCGGACAGCTACTCGACCGGGGAGCTGTTTTTT. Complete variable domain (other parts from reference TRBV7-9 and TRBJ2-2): DTGVSQNPRHKITKRGQNVTFRCDPISEHNRLYWYRQTLGQGPEFLTYFQNEAQLEKSRLLSDRFSAERPKGSFSTLEIQRTEQGDSAMYLCASSLAADSYSTGELFFGEGSRLTVL.

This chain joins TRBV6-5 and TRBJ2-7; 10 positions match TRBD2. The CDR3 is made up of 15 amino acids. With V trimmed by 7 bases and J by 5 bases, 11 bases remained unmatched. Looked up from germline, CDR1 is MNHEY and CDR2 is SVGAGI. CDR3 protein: CASNLGGTSANEQYF. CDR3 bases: TGTGCCAGCAATTTAGGCGGGACTAGCGCAAACGAGCAGTACTTC.